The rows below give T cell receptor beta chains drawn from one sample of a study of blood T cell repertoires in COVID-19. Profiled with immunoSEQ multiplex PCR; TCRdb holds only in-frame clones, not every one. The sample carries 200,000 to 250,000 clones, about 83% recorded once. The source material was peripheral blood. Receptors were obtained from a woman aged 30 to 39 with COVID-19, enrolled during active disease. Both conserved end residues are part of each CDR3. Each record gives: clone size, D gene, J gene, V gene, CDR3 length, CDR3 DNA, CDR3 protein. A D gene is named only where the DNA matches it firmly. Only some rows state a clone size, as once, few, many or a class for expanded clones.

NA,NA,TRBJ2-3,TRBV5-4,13,TGTGCCAGCAGCTTAAGAGGTACAGATACGCAGTATTTT,CASSLRGTDTQYF
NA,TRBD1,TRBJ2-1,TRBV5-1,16,TGCGCCAGCAGCGGGCCCCTAGGACAGGCTTACAATGAGCAGTTCTTC,CASSGPLGQAYNEQFF
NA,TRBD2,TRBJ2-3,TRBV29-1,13,TGCAGCGTTGGCGGGAGGGAGACAGATACGCAGTATTTT,CSVGGRETDTQYF
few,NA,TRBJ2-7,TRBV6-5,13,TGTGCCAGCAGTTTCTCAACAGGGACCGAGCAGTACTTC,CASSFSTGTEQYF
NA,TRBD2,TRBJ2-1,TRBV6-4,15,TGTGCCAGCAGCCTAGCGGGAGACGCCTACAATGAGCAGTTCTTC,CASSLAGDAYNEQFF
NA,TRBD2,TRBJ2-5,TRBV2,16,TGTGCCAGCAGTTTTCCTACTAGCGGGGTTCAAGAGACCCAGTACTTC,CASSFPTSGVQETQYF
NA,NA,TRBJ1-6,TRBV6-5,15,TGTGCCAGCAAGACTTCCGGAGGGGTCAATTCACCCCTCCACTTT,CASKTSGGVNSPLHF
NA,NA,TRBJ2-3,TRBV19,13,TGTGCCAGTAGTGGTCGGGGGACAGATACGCAGTATTTT,CASSGRGTDTQYF
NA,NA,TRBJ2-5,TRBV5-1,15,TGCGCCAGCAGCTTGGGACCTTCGCTAGGAGAGACCCAGTACTTC,CASSLGPSLGETQYF
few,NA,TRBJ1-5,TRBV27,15,TGTGCCAGCAGTTTAGGACAGTTTAGTAATCAGCCCCAGCATTTT,CASSLGQFSNQPQHF
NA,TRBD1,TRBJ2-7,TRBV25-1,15,TGTGCCAGCAGTGCCCTTCCGGGACAGAGCTACGAGCAGTACTTC,CASSALPGQSYEQYF
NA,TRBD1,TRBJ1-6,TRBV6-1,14,TGTGCCAGCAGTGAAAGGGACAGGGGATCACCCCTCCACTTT,CASSERDRGSPLHF
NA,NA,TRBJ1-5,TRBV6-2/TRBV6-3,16,TGTGCCAGCAGTCACCCAGGGGCAGGAGGCAATCAGCCCCAGCATTTT,CASSHPGAGGNQPQHF
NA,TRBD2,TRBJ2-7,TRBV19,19,TGTGCCAGTAGTATAATCGTAGCGGGAGGGTCGTGGAAATCCTACGAGCAGTACTTC,CASSIIVAGGSWKSYEQYF
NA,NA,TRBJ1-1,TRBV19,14,TGTGCCAGTAGCCCCGACGGGGGGCGTACTGAAGCTTTCTTT,CASSPDGGRTEAFF
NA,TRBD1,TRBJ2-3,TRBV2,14,TGTGCCTCTGCACGGGACAGGGGCAAAGATACGCAGTATTTT,CASARDRGKDTQYF
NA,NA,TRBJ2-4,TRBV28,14,TGTGCCAGCAGTTCACCTAGGGCCAAAAACATTCAGTACTTC,CASSSPRAKNIQYF
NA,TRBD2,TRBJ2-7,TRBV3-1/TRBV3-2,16,TGTGCCAGCAGCCAGGAACTTAGCGGGAGCCCATACGAGCAGTACTTC,CASSQELSGSPYEQYF
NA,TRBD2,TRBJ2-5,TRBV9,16,TGTGCCAGCAGCGTAGGGCTTGGACTAGTAGATTCGACCCAGTACTTC,CASSVGLGLVDSTQYF
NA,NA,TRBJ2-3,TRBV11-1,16,TGTGCCAGCACTAACCTCGGGGAAGCGGAAGGAGATACGCAGTATTTT,CASTNLGEAEGDTQYF
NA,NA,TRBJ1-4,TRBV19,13,TGTGCCAGTAGTATCTGGGGGGATGAAAAACTGTTTTTT,CASSIWGDEKLFF
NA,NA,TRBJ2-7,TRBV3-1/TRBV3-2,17,TGTGCCAGCAGCCAAGATCCCTCCGGGGGGCTCTCCTACGAGCAGTACTTC,CASSQDPSGGLSYEQYF
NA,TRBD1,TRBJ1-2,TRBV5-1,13,TGCCAGGGGGCTGGGGCGAGGCACTATGGCTACACCTTC,CQGAGARHYGYTF
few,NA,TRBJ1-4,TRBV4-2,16,TGTGCCAGCAGCCAAGGGGAGGGATCCGCTCTCGAAAAACTGTTTTTT,CASSQGEGSALEKLFF
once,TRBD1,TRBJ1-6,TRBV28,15,TGTGCCAGCAGTCCTCCCAGGGGGTTGAATTCACCCCTCCACTTT,CASSPPRGLNSPLHF
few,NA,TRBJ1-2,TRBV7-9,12,TGTGCCAGCAGCCCACTACCCTATGGCTACACCTTC,CASSPLPYGYTF
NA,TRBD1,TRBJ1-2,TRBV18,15,TGTGCCAGCTCACCACCGAGCCAGGGGGTGCGTGGCTACACCTTC,CASSPPSQGVRGYTF
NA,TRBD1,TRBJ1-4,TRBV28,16,TGTGCCAGCAGTTCACCCTCGGGACAGGGACTAGAAAAACTGTTTTTT,CASSSPSGQGLEKLFF
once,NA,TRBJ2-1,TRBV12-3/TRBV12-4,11,TGTGCCAGCAGTTTCGGAGTGGAGCAGTTCTTC,CASSFGVEQFF
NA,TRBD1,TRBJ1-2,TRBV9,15,TGTGCCAGCAGCCCGGGACAGGGGGCGAAGTTTGGCTACACCTTC,CASSPGQGAKFGYTF
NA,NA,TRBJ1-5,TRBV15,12,TGTGCCACCGGGCAGAGCAATCAGCCCCAGCATTTT,CATGQSNQPQHF
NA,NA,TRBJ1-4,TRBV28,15,TGTGCCAGCAGTCTTAACTGGCGGTTTAATGAAAAACTGTTTTTT,CASSLNWRFNEKLFF
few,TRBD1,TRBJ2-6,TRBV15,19,TGTGCCACCAGCAGAGCCCGGGACAGGTATAGCTCTGGGGCCAACGTCCTGACTTTC,CATSRARDRYSSGANVLTF
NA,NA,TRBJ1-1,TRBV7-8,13,TGTGCCAGCAGCTTAGATTATAACACTGAAGCTTTCTTT,CASSLDYNTEAFF
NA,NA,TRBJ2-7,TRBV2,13,TGTGCCAGCAGTGAAGCCGTAAGCGGCGAGCAGTACTTC,CASSEAVSGEQYF
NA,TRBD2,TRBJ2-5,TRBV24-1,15,TGTGCCACCAGTGACCCTAGCGGGGGGCAAGAGACCCAGTACTTC,CATSDPSGGQETQYF
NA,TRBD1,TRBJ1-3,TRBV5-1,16,TGCGCCAGCAGCTTGTACGGCGGACAGGCTGGAAACACCATATATTTT,CASSLYGGQAGNTIYF
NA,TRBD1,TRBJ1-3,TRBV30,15,TGTGCCTGGAATCCTCTAGGGGGCCCTGGAAACACCATATATTTT,CAWNPLGGPGNTIYF
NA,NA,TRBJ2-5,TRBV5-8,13,TGTGCCAGCACCCGGGTCCTACAAGAGACCCAGTACTTC,CASTRVLQETQYF
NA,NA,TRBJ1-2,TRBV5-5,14,TGTGCCAGCAGCCGGAGGGTGAGGGAATATGGCTACACCTTC,CASSRRVREYGYTF